The 4 T cell receptor beta chains below were found in one sample sequenced in a study of T cell responses to AZD1222 COVID-19 vaccine. This table comes from immunoSEQ multiplex PCR, and its TCRdb copy is limited to in-frame clones, with some not included. The data contain around 140,000 clones, 85% to 95% of them singletons. The material sequenced was peripheral blood, taken on day 0 of AZD1222 vaccination. The origin of the receptors is an adult in good health.

The J gene is TRBJ1-3, the V gene TRBV2; a weak D match, TRBD1 (5 bases). Looked up from germline, CDR1 is SNHLY and CDR2 is FYNNEI. The V gene lost 1 base and the J gene lost 0 bases, with 10 bases spanning the gap. The CDR3 totals 16 residues. The CDR3 reads CASSEGGPLSGNTIYF. The CDR3 coding sequence is TGTGCCAGCAGTGAAGGGGGACCCCTCTCTGGAAACACCATATATTTT.

The rearrangement uses TRBV7-9 and TRBJ1-1, with TRBD1 identical over 11 bases. The CDR3 extends over 14 amino acids. V dropped 5 bases and J dropped 6; count of bases not matched to a gene: 5. CDR1 is SEHNR, CDR2 FQNEAQ, per germline (reference sequence). Written as DNA, the CDR3 is TGTGCCAGCAGCGTTGGGACAGGGGGTGCTGAAGCTTTCTTT. As protein: CASSVGTGGAEAFF. The entire variable domain, with the rest obtained from reference TRBV7-9 and TRBJ1-1, is as follows: DTGVSQNPRHKITKRGQNVTFRCDPISEHNRLYWYRQTLGQGPEFLTYFQNEAQLEKSRLLSDRFSAERPKGSFSTLEIQRTEQGDSAMYLCASSVGTGGAEAFFGQGTRLTVV.

The chain employs TRBV5-1 and TRBJ1-5, with D perhaps TRBD1 (5 bases). There are 13 residues in the CDR3. Trimming removed 1 base from V and 4 bases from J, with 6 bases in between. Germline CDR1 is SGHRS and CDR2 is YFSETQ. The CDR3 reads CASSLQGNQPQHF. CDR3 nucleotide sequence: TGCGCCAGCAGCTTGCAGGGAAATCAGCCCCAGCATTTT.

This rearrangement joins TRBV4-1 to TRBJ1-1, with 8 bases identical to TRBD1. Unmatched junction bases numbered 8, after V lost 9 bases and J lost 5 bases. In germline, CDR1 is MGHRA, CDR2 YSYEKL. The CDR3 consists of 13 residues. CDR3 sequence (DNA): TGCGCCAGTTCCGACAGGGGAAAGACTGAAGCTTTCTTT. It translates to CASSDRGKTEAFF.